This T cell receptor beta chain is from a study of patients and donors after allogeneic stem cell transplantation. Many counts were recorded for this clonotype. A junction boundary mismatches the germline segment, possibly from a read error. TCRdb reprocessed the RT-PCR reads with MiXCR, giving one entry per CDR3 protein. The sample contains some 7,600 distinct CDR3 sequences, around a tenth of which appear only once. The origin of this receptor is a human donor who was either an allogeneic HSCT recipient or a stem cell or donor lymphocyte infusion donor (not recorded which). It is not recorded whose cells these are; they may come from a transplant donor. The sample comprised blood, either unsorted or a sorted T cell fraction (not recorded which).

CDR3 in amino acids: CASSLDVLAGPAPEGF. The CDR3 DNA sequence: TGTGCCAGCAGCTTAGATGTACTAGCGGGCCCTGCACCCGAGGGTTTT. The chain links TRBV7-9 to TRBJ2-3, with 9 nucleotides matching TRBD2. Germline CDR1 and CDR2: SEHNR and FQNEAQ (reference sequence). The CDR3 is 16 amino acids.